A single sample gave rise to the 14 T cell receptor beta chains below, sequenced in a study of blood T cell repertoires in COVID-19. Measured with immunoSEQ multiplex PCR; TCRdb has only the in-frame clones, and not every one. The data show roughly 330,000 clones, with approximately 89% seen just once and approximately 5% held by the top ten. The sample comprised PBMCs or T cells enriched from blood (not recorded which). Receptors were obtained from a woman in her twenties or thirties who had recovered from COVID-19.

This clone was seen just once. This rearrangement joins TRBV19 to TRBJ1-1; 7 nucleotides agree with TRBD1. V dropped 6 bases and J dropped 10; count of bases not matched to a gene: 8. CDR3 length: 12 residues. Germline loops: CDR1 LNHDA, CDR2 SQIVND (reference sequence). CDR3 DNA: TGTGCCAGTAGCCGGGACAGTTTAGGAGCTTTCTTT. Protein sequence: CASSRDSLGAFF. The full variable domain, its missing parts supplied by reference TRBV19 and TRBJ1-1, is DGGITQSPKYLFRKEGQNVTLSCEQNLNHDAMYWYRQDPGQGLRLIYYSQIVNDFQKGDIAEGYSVSREKKESFPLTVTSAQKNPTAFYLCASSRDSLGAFFGQGTRLTVV.

This chain uses TRBV27 with TRBJ2-7; a weak D match, TRBD2 (6 bases). The ends were cut back, 5 bases at V and 6 bases at J, with 20 bases in the middle. The CDR3 consists of 15 residues. From germline, CDR1 is MNHEY and CDR2 SMNVEV (reference sequence). CDR3 region: CASSPGGVGAPEQYF. DNA for the CDR3: TGTGCCAGCAGTCCCGGCGGGGTAGGTGCGCCCGAGCAGTACTTC.

The chain recombines TRBV5-1 with TRBJ2-1; TRBD1 matches at 7 bases. The CDR3 covers 15 residues. Germline loops: CDR1 SGHRS, CDR2 YFSETQ. J gave up 4 bases and V 3 bases, and 7 bases lay outside the gene matches. CDR3 nucleotides: TGCGCCAGCAGCTCCGGGACAGCCTATTACAATGAGCAGTTCTTC. Translated: CASSSGTAYYNEQFF.

The genes are TRBV25-1 and TRBJ2-5, with no clear D. The CDR3 extends over 11 amino acids. V was cut by 5 bases and J by 5 bases, with 6 bases left in between. The V gene's germline CDR1 is MGHDK and CDR2 SYGVNS. The DNA of the CDR3 is TGTGCCAGCAGTACAGTGGAGACCCAGTACTTC. This encodes CASSTVETQYF.

In the case of this clone: Additional DNA sequences in this sample encode the identical CDR3. The V gene is TRBV5-1, the J gene TRBJ1-3, with D hard to call. The V gene lost 0 bases and the J gene lost 0 bases, with 7 bases spanning the gap. Germline V lookup: CDR1 SGHRS, CDR2 YFSETQ. The CDR3 is made up of 15 amino acids. The CDR3 DNA reads as TGCGCCAGCAGCTTGGAAGCAGGCTCTGGAAACACCATATATTTT. Translated: CASSLEAGSGNTIYF.

DNA for the CDR3: TGCGCCAGCAGCCAAGAAGGCTATAGGGGAGGCTACACCTTC. It translates to CASSQEGYRGGYTF. This rearrangement joins TRBV4-1 to TRBJ1-2, with TRBD1 as a possible D gene (5 bases). V lost 0 bases to trimming and J lost 8 bases, with 13 bases between them. Germline CDR1 is MGHRA and CDR2 is YSYEKL. CDR3 length: 14 residues.

In DNA, the CDR3 is TGCGCCAGCAGCCATCAGAACAGCACAGATACGCAGTATTTT. The encoded protein is CASSHQNSTDTQYF. The genes are TRBV4-1 and TRBJ2-3; no clear D. The germline gives CDR1 MGHRA, CDR2 YSYEKL. This CDR3 region has 14 residues. The germline V and J ends were trimmed by 3 bases and 0 bases, with 7 bases remaining between them.

As for this clone: The identical CDR3 is also encoded by other nucleotide sequences in the sample. V and J are TRBV7-9 and TRBJ1-2, with D perhaps TRBD1 (6 bases). The CDR3 totals 13 residues. Trimming stripped 1 base from V and 4 bases from J, with 7 bases between. CDR1 is SEHNR and CDR2 is FQNEAQ in the germline V gene (reference sequence). CDR3 bases: TGTGCCAGCAGCTTAGAGACAGGCTATGGCTACACCTTC. Translated: CASSLETGYGYTF.

This rearrangement joins TRBV5-1 to TRBJ1-4; 9 bases agree with TRBD1. This CDR3 region has 13 residues. V lost 7 bases and J lost 5; bases outside the gene matches: 3. Germline assignment: CDR1 SGHRS and CDR2 YFSETQ. As DNA, the CDR3 is TGCGCCAGCGCGACAGGGGGAAATGAAAAACTGTTTTTT. Its translation: CASATGGNEKLFF.

This sequence joins TRBV29-1 and TRBJ1-3; D might be TRBD1 (5 bases). Trimming took off 6 bases at V and 0 bases at J, with 9 bases between the two ends. In germline, CDR1 is SQVTM, CDR2 ANQGSEA. CDR3 length: 13 amino acids. This CDR3 is CSVQENSGNTIYF. CDR3 in DNA: TGCAGCGTACAGGAGAACTCTGGAAACACCATATATTTT.

This clone turned up a few times. DNA for the CDR3: TGCGCCAGCAGCCCGGACAGGGGGCCCCCTAATGAAAAACTGTTTTTT. It translates to CASSPDRGPPNEKLFF. The rearrangement links TRBV5-1 to TRBJ1-4; 11 positions match TRBD1. The CDR3 covers 16 residues. V trimming: 4 bases; J trimming: 3 bases; junction bases outside the gene matches: 5. Germline V gene data show CDR1 as SGHRS and CDR2 as YFSETQ.

V is TRBV19 and J is TRBJ2-1, with TRBD1 matching 10 bases. After removal of 9 bases from V and 7 bases from J, the junction contained 12 bases not matched to a gene. Germline V lookup: CDR1 LNHDA, CDR2 SQIVND (reference sequence). The CDR3 contains 15 residues. The CDR3 nucleotides are TGTGCCAGCCGTACGCCGGGACAGGGGTATAATGAGCAGTTCTTC. It yields the protein CASRTPGQGYNEQFF.

The CDR3 here is CASSFVVNEQYF. Written as DNA, the CDR3 is TGTGCCAGCAGTTTTGTTGTCAACGAGCAGTACTTC. The chain uses TRBV12-3 or TRBV12-4 and TRBJ2-7; D is undetermined. This CDR3 comprises 12 residues. V was trimmed by 3 bases and J by 5 bases, leaving 8 bases between them.

The V call is TRBV9, the J call TRBJ1-2; TRBD1 is a possible D gene (5 bases). CDR1 is SGDLS, CDR2 YYNGEE, per germline. CDR3 length equals 15 residues. The V gene lost 0 bases and the J gene lost 4 bases, with 13 bases spanning the gap. CDR3 sequence reads: CASSVGRQPSYGYTF. CDR3 nucleotide sequence: TGTGCCAGCAGCGTAGGGAGACAGCCAAGCTATGGCTACACCTTC. Supplemented by reference TRBV9 and TRBJ1-2, the full variable domain reads DSGVTQTPKHLITATGQRVTLRCSPRSGDLSVYWYQQSLDQGLQFLIQYYNGEERAKGNILERFSAQQFPDLHSELNLSSLELGDSALYFCASSVGRQPSYGYTFGSGTRLTVV.